This note documents a single T cell receptor beta chain sequence. This sample is part of a study of OX40 agonist ivuxolimab in advanced cancers. Data came from immunoSEQ multiplex PCR; TCRdb stores just in-frame clones and leaves some out. Seen here are 50,000 to 75,000 clones, around four fifths observed once, and the top ten hold less than 4%. This TCR came from an adult with an advanced solid tumor such as melanoma, head and neck, liver or kidney cancer. Sequencing was performed on CD4+ or CD8+ T cells sorted from blood, taken in a trial of the OX40 agonist ivuxolimab.

The CDR3 reads CASSLGASGTDLTDTQYF. The CDR3 DNA reads TGTGCCAGCAGCTTAGGGGCCTCCGGGACTGACCTCACAGATACGCAGTATTTT. The V gene is TRBV7-9, the J gene TRBJ2-3; tentatively, D is TRBD2 (6 bases). V lost 1 base, J lost 2 bases, and 19 bases lay in between. The CDR3 contains 18 residues. CDR1 is SEHNR, CDR2 FQNEAQ, per germline (reference sequence).